This T cell receptor (beta chain) emerged from a study of blood T cell repertoires in COVID-19. At the level of the study: Samples came from the United States, Italy and Spain, spanning acute and convalescent COVID-19. Sources were T cells, B-cell-depleted T cells, or PBMCs; the material itself was cDNA or gDNA.

Germline V CDR1 and CDR2: MNHEY, SVGAGI. The CDR3 contains 14 residues. V lost 4 bases and J lost 0, with 9 bases in between. Original processing methods: Quantification of nucleated cells was approximated via reference gene primer amplification. The protocol was immunoSEQ multiplex PCR, while the TCRdb copy is restricted to in-frame clones and leaves out a portion. The V and J calls and clone size were taken over from that table, and D and trimming were inferred from the DNA. In the table there are 150,000 to 200,000 clones, more than 70% of which are singletons. What was sequenced was peripheral blood. This rearrangement joins TRBV6-5 to TRBJ1-1; D is perhaps TRBD1 (5 bases). The origin of this receptor is a woman of 80 years or more with active or convalescent COVID-19. CDR3 loop: CASSSDRVNTEAFF. The CDR3 DNA follows: TGTGCCAGCAGTTCAGACAGAGTGAACACTGAAGCTTTCTTT.